Each of the 26 T cell receptor beta chains below was sequenced from the same sample in a study of cytomegalovirus exposure and HLA in healthy donors (dated 2017 in TCRdb). The library was built by means of the immunoSEQ multiplex PCR assay. For the multiplex PCR, a mixture combining 60 forward primers for TCR Vbeta segments and 13 reverse primers for TCR Jbeta segments was used. Here the immuneACCESS table is served through TCRdb, limited to in-frame sequences with V and J called. Missing clones are a known gap in these copies; in checked studies unresolved V genes cover under half, and the rest lacks a known reason. In all, the sample holds around 160,000 clones, and approximately 80% of those were seen once. Together, the top ten hold approximately 8% of the sample. The sequencing sample was made of PBMCs. The receptors here all came from a male donor in good health and CMV-seropositive.

V gene TRBV11-2 combines with J gene TRBJ2-7, with a weak D call TRBD1 (6 bases). This CDR3 has 14 amino acids. V shed 2 bases and J shed 4 bases, with 12 bases lying between them. CDR1 and CDR2 from the germline V gene are SGHAT and FQNNGV. In DNA, the CDR3 is TGTGCCAGCAGCTTAAATTCCAGGGGTTACGAGCAGTACTTC. Residues: CASSLNSRGYEQYF.

This clone was counted once. The chain employs TRBV10-1 and TRBJ2-3, with 13 positions matching TRBD2. Losses at the gene ends were 4 bases for V and 2 bases for J; bases not matched to a gene: 6. Per the germline V gene, CDR1 is WNHNN and CDR2 is SYGVQD (reference sequence). CDR3 size: 17 residues. Here the CDR3 reads CASSATSGRASTDTQYF. CDR3 DNA sequence: TGCGCCAGCAGTGCAACTAGCGGGAGGGCCTCCACAGATACGCAGTATTTT.

This clone came up once. The chain is built from TRBV6-5 and TRBJ1-4; possible D gene TRBD1, 5 bases. Germline values: CDR1 MNHEY, CDR2 SVGAGI. Trimming removed 0 bases at V and 8 bases at J, with 10 bases between. The CDR3 is 14 amino acids. CDR3 loop: CASSYSWTSEKLFF. In DNA form, the CDR3 reads TGTGCCAGCAGTTACTCCTGGACATCCGAAAAACTGTTTTTT.

The V and J genes are TRBV6-5 and TRBJ2-5; 9 nucleotides align to TRBD2. The germline V gene encodes CDR1 MNHEY and CDR2 SVGAGI. CDR3 length: 15 residues. J was trimmed by 5 bases and V by 6 bases; bases with no gene match: 10. This CDR3 reads CASRPRGAGGETQYF. The CDR3 DNA follows: TGTGCCAGCAGGCCTCGGGGGGCGGGAGGGGAGACCCAGTACTTC.

This clone was observed a single time. The chain combines TRBV14 with TRBJ1-1, with TRBD1 identical over 7 bases. With V trimmed by 2 bases and J by 6 bases, 9 bases remained unmatched. Germline CDR1 and CDR2: SGHDN and FVKESK. The CDR3 is 15 amino acids. CDR3 amino acids: CASSQTRGRASEAFF. DNA for the CDR3: TGTGCCAGCAGCCAAACGAGGGGGCGCGCGTCTGAAGCTTTCTTT.

This chain uses TRBV5-1 with TRBJ2-2; 8 nucleotides match TRBD2. CDR1 is SGHRS and CDR2 is YFSETQ in the germline V gene. The CDR3 totals 17 residues. Trimming took 7 bases from V and 6 from J; bases not matched to a gene: 17. The CDR3 sequence is CASRHGLSGSYPGELFF. The DNA of the CDR3 is TGCGCCAGCCGTCATGGTTTGAGCGGGAGTTATCCCGGGGAGCTGTTTTTT. The full variable domain, rest sourced from reference TRBV5-1 and TRBJ2-2, is KAGVTQTPRYLIKTRGQQVTLSCSPISGHRSVSWYQQTPGQGLQFLFEYFSETQRNKGNFPGRFSGRQFSNSRSEMNVSTLELGDSALYLCASRHGLSGSYPGELFFGEGSRLTVL.

This clone was seen a single time. V and J are TRBV10-1 and TRBJ2-4; 9 nucleotides line up with TRBD2. This CDR3 has 16 residues. The trim removed 2 bases at V and 0 bases at J, leaving 2 bases unmatched. CDR1 and CDR2 from the germline V gene are WNHNN and SYGVQD (reference sequence). CDR3 in amino acids: CASSEELAGAKNIQYF. The CDR3, as DNA: TGCGCCAGCAGTGAGGAACTAGCGGGAGCCAAAAACATTCAGTACTTC.

This rearrangement joins TRBV7-9 to TRBJ1-1; TRBD1 matches 7 bases. Germline CDR1 is SEHNR and CDR2 is FQNEAQ (reference sequence). V was pared by 6 bases and J by 1 base, with 14 bases of the junction left unmatched. The CDR3 extends over 17 amino acids. The CDR3, as DNA: TGTGCCAGCAGTCACATACGCGCGACAGGGCGGAACACTGAAGCTTTCTTT. It encodes CASSHIRATGRNTEAFF.

In this sample, this clone turned up once. This chain uses TRBV9 with TRBJ1-3; 7 bases agree with TRBD1. With V trimmed by 3 bases and J by 4 bases, 4 bases remained unmatched. The CDR3 has 14 residues. Germline V CDR1 and CDR2: SGDLS, YYNGEE. This CDR3 reads CASSDRGNGNTIYF. In DNA, the CDR3 is TGTGCCAGCAGCGACAGGGGAAACGGAAACACCATATATTTT.

This clone was counted once. V gene TRBV18 combines with J gene TRBJ2-1; 8 bases fit TRBD2. The CDR3 runs 15 residues. From germline, CDR1 is KGHSH and CDR2 LQKENI. Trimming at V came to 1 base and at J to 6 bases, leaving 5 bases not matched to a gene. CDR3 residues: CASSPQAGVPNEQFF. CDR3 nucleotide sequence: TGTGCCAGCTCACCACAAGCGGGGGTTCCCAATGAGCAGTTCTTC.

The rearrangement joins TRBV6-5 to TRBJ2-7; D possibly corresponds to TRBD2 (6 bases). V was trimmed by 2 bases and J by 4 bases, leaving 15 bases between them. Germline V gene data show CDR1 as MNHEY and CDR2 as SVGAGI. This CDR3 comprises 15 residues. The CDR3 DNA is TGTGCCAGCAGTTACGGAGGGCTTGGTTTATACGAGCAGTACTTC. Translating gives CASSYGGLGLYEQYF.

This clone has just a few counts. The chain uses TRBV6-1 and TRBJ2-2, with a tentative D call TRBD2 (5 bases). Germline V CDR1 and CDR2: MNHNS, SASEGT. V was clipped by 5 bases and J by 7 bases, with 8 bases between them. This CDR3 is built from 12 residues. CDR3 residues: CASSLALGELFF. In nucleotides, the CDR3 is TGTGCCAGCAGTCTAGCTCTCGGGGAGCTGTTTTTT.

The rearrangement links TRBV5-6 to TRBJ1-1; a weak D match, TRBD1 (6 bases). The CDR3 is 15 residues long. Trimming shortened V by 4 bases and J by 4 bases, and 17 bases separated the two germline ends. Germline CDR1 SGHDT, CDR2 YYEEEE. The CDR3 loop reads CASSPKVWGRTEAFF. In DNA, the CDR3 is TGTGCCAGCAGCCCGAAAGTTTGGGGGCGCACTGAAGCTTTCTTT.

The CDR3 coding sequence is TGCGCCAGCAGCGCCGCGAGCGGGGGCCTCAAAAACATTCAGTACTTC. Protein sequence: CASSAASGGLKNIQYF. The J gene is TRBJ2-4, the V gene TRBV5-1, with TRBD2 identical over 8 bases. The ends lost 4 bases at V and 3 bases at J; junction bases unmatched: 9. The CDR3 is 16 amino acids. CDR1 SGHRS and CDR2 YFSETQ come from the germline V gene.

The CDR3 nucleotides are TGTGCCAGCAACACAGGCGGATTCGAGCAGTACTTC. Residues: CASNTGGFEQYF. The chain combines TRBV6-5 with TRBJ2-5; D might be TRBD1 (5 bases). With the DNA end fitting TRBJ2-7 better, the J assignment may be wrong. Looked up from germline, CDR1 is MNHEY and CDR2 is SVGAGI. This CDR3 contains 12 residues.

The chain employs TRBV7-6 and TRBJ2-1; 10 bases fit TRBD1. Per germline, CDR1 SGHVS and CDR2 FNYEAQ. The CDR3 runs to 16 residues. Losses at the gene ends were 5 bases for V and 1 base for J; bases not matched to a gene: 5. CDR3 DNA sequence: TGTGCCAGCAGCCCTAGGACAGGGGGTTCCTACAATGAGCAGTTCTTC. Its protein is CASSPRTGGSYNEQFF.

The chain is built from TRBV5-1 and TRBJ2-2, with 8 bases identical to TRBD2. The CDR3 sequence is 15 residues long. Germline values: CDR1 SGHRS, CDR2 YFSETQ. With 3 bases clipped from V and 5 bases from J, the junction kept 6 bases outside the gene matches. The CDR3: CASSSSGGGTGELFF. The DNA for the CDR3 is TGCGCCAGCAGCTCCAGCGGGGGCGGTACCGGGGAGCTGTTTTTT.

The V gene is TRBV5-1, the J gene TRBJ2-1, with TRBD2 matching over 8 bases. The V gene end was trimmed by 1 base and the J gene end by 7 bases; junction bases not matched to a gene: 7. CDR3 length: 15 residues. Germline V gene lookup returns CDR1 SGHRS and CDR2 YFSETQ. Here the CDR3 reads CASSLNGGAPNEQFF. CDR3 DNA sequence: TGCGCCAGCAGCTTGAACGGGGGGGCCCCGAATGAGCAGTTCTTC.

The chain joins TRBV7-9 to TRBJ1-6, with D possibly matching TRBD1 (5 bases). The CDR3 contains 17 residues. The germline V and J ends were trimmed by 0 bases and 7 bases, with 16 bases remaining between them. Germline loops: CDR1 SEHNR, CDR2 FQNEAQ (reference sequence). DNA for the CDR3: TGTGCCAGCAGCTTAGCGGGGGGTATAGGGGCGAATTCACCCCTCCACTTT. This translates into CASSLAGGIGANSPLHF.

Details on this clone: Germline is not matched at one junction end, which may reflect a read error. V usage is TRBV7-2 and J usage is TRBJ2-4; D is possibly TRBD2 (6 bases). This CDR3 region has 15 residues. Germline V CDR1 and CDR2: SGHTA, FQGNSA. For the CDR3, the DNA is TGTGCCAGCACCTCGGGGGTGCGAGCCAAAAACAGTCAGTACTTC. Translating gives CASTSGVRAKNSQYF.

The J gene is TRBJ2-3, the V gene TRBV9, with TRBD2 as a possible D gene (7 bases). CDR1 SGDLS and CDR2 YYNGEE come from the germline V gene. V dropped 4 bases and J dropped 5 bases, with 20 bases sitting between them. This CDR3 is 16 amino acids long. CDR3 sequence: CASSPRGRGGGDTQYF. Written as DNA, the CDR3 is TGTGCCAGCAGCCCAAGGGGGAGGGGTGGGGGAGATACGCAGTATTTT.

This sequence joins TRBV5-1 and TRBJ1-2; the D gene is possibly TRBD1 (5 bases). The germline V gene encodes CDR1 SGHRS and CDR2 YFSETQ. The CDR3 is 14 amino acids. Trimming took 0 bases from V and 4 from J, leaving 10 bases between them. The CDR3 coding sequence is TGCGCCAGCAGCTTGGCGGGCAGGGCCTATGGCTACACCTTC. Its protein is CASSLAGRAYGYTF.

The chain employs TRBV5-1 and TRBJ1-2; no reliable D call. CDR3 size: 14 residues. Trimming removed 2 bases from V and 6 bases from J, with 14 bases in between. Germline V lookup: CDR1 SGHRS, CDR2 YFSETQ. The CDR3 DNA reads as TGCGCCAGCAGCTTAGGAGACCGAGGAGATGGCTACACCTTC. Protein sequence: CASSLGDRGDGYTF.

Only a few counts were recorded for this clone. CDR3 in amino acids: CASSDWSGGDYEQYF. DNA of the CDR3: TGTGCCAGCAGCGACTGGTCTGGCGGGGACTACGAGCAGTACTTC. The chain carries TRBV6-5 and TRBJ2-7, with TRBD2 as a possible D gene (6 bases). Trimming left V 6 bases short and J 3 bases short, with 18 bases between. Germline values: CDR1 MNHEY, CDR2 SVGAGI. The CDR3 runs 15 residues.

The rearrangement links TRBV2 to TRBJ1-6; D unresolved. The V and J ends lost 8 bases and 0 bases respectively, with 11 bases between them. The CDR3 runs to 15 residues. Per the germline V gene, CDR1 is SNHLY and CDR2 is FYNNEI. The CDR3 protein is CASGETSSYNSPLHF. CDR3 coding DNA: TGTGCCAGCGGAGAAACGAGCTCCTATAATTCACCCCTCCACTTT. Looking up the rest from reference TRBV2 and TRBJ1-6 gives the full variable domain: EPEVTQTPSHQVTQMGQEVILRCVPISNHLYFYWYRQILGQKVEFLVSFYNNEISEKSEIFDDQFSVERPDGSNFTLKIRSTKLEDSAMYFCASGETSSYNSPLHFGNGTRLTVT.

The chain is built from TRBV11-2 and TRBJ2-1, with TRBD1 matching over 10 bases. Germline trimming cut 6 bases from V and 3 bases from J; bases unmatched to any gene: 8. Germline V CDR1 and CDR2: SGHAT, FQNNGV. The CDR3 contains 16 residues. This CDR3 is CASRLEGTGVYNEQFF. The CDR3 DNA is TGTGCCAGCAGGCTCGAGGGGACAGGGGTCTACAATGAGCAGTTCTTC.